A single sample is the source of the 22 T cell receptor beta chains below, sequenced in a study of OX40 agonist ivuxolimab in advanced cancers. Receptors were amplified or captured by the immunoSEQ multiplex PCR assay. This is the immuneACCESS table as TCRdb keeps it, with only in-frame sequences that have V and J called. A part of the clones is gone; compared with another copy, unresolved V genes explain less than half, and the rest is unexplained. The sample profile shows over 80,000 clones; around nine tenths of them were found once. The ten top clones hold 0.4% to 0.55% of the sample. Sample: CD4+ or CD8+ T cells sorted from blood, taken in a trial of the OX40 agonist ivuxolimab. The receptors were gathered from an adult with an advanced solid tumor such as melanoma, head and neck, liver or kidney cancer.

The V gene is TRBV28, the J gene TRBJ1-2, with D unresolved. The V end lost 2 bases, the J end lost 1 base, and 8 bases lay between the germline ends. Germline V gene data show CDR1 as MDHEN and CDR2 as SYDVKM. This CDR3 is built from 14 residues. CDR3 nucleotides: TGTGCCAGCAGTTTAGTTGGCAGTAACTATGGCTACACCTTC. It is translated as CASSLVGSNYGYTF.

V and J are TRBV5-5 and TRBJ1-2; D is unclear. This CDR3 has 15 amino acids. The germline V gene has CDR1 SGHKS and CDR2 YYEKEE (reference sequence). V dropped 0 bases and J dropped 3 bases, with 12 bases sitting between them. Written as DNA, the CDR3 is TGTGCCAGCAGCTTGGCCGTCGACACCTACTATGGCTACACCTTC. Translation gives CASSLAVDTYYGYTF.

The genes are TRBV6-9 and TRBJ1-1; D is unclear. Trimming removed 7 bases from V and 6 bases from J, with 9 bases in between. This CDR3 contains 11 residues. Looked up from germline, CDR1 is MNHGY and CDR2 is SVAAGI. In nucleotides, the CDR3 is TGTGCCAGCATGAGTGGCCCTGAAGCTTTCTTT. The encoded protein is CASMSGPEAFF.

The V gene is TRBV18, the J gene TRBJ2-7, with 9 nucleotides matching TRBD2. J was trimmed by 4 bases and V by 2 bases; bases with no gene match: 18. Germline values: CDR1 KGHSH, CDR2 LQKENI. The CDR3 contains 19 residues. CDR3 DNA sequence: TGTGCCAGCTCACCATATATGGTAGCGGGGGCCCTTGCTACGTACGAGCAGTACTTC. It codes for CASSPYMVAGALATYEQYF.

The chain combines TRBV5-4 with TRBJ1-2; D uncertain. This CDR3 is built from 14 residues. Germline values: CDR1 SGHNT, CDR2 YYREEE (reference sequence). Trimming cost V 6 bases and J 8 bases, with 20 bases left between them. The CDR3 DNA sequence: TGTGCCAGCATCAACCTACTTGACCAAGGGGGCTACACCTTC. Its protein is CASINLLDQGGYTF.

The CDR3 DNA sequence: TGTGCCAGCAGCCAGTTAGGCGGGTTCGGGACGGGTAACGGGGAGCTGTTTTTT. Amino acids: CASSQLGGFGTGNGELFF. The J gene is TRBJ2-2, the V gene TRBV28, with D possibly being TRBD1 or TRBD2 (5 bases each). This CDR3 has 18 residues. V shed 6 bases and J shed 7 bases, with 27 bases lying between them. From germline, CDR1 is MDHEN and CDR2 SYDVKM.

The chain has TRBV28 and TRBJ2-5; D remains unclear. V gave up 8 bases and J gave up 1 base, with 8 bases separating them. The CDR3 totals 12 residues. Germline CDR1 is MDHEN and CDR2 is SYDVKM. The chain's CDR3 is CASLDGQETQYF. The CDR3 nucleotides read TGTGCCAGCCTCGATGGCCAAGAGACCCAGTACTTC.

V gene TRBV25-1 combines with J gene TRBJ1-2; D gene ambiguous. The V end was cut by 4 bases, the J end by 2 bases, with 8 bases between. Per the germline V gene, CDR1 is MGHDK and CDR2 is SYGVNS. The CDR3 runs 13 residues. The DNA for the CDR3 is TGTGCCAGCAGTGGATTCCAGAACTATGGCTACACCTTC. Translating gives CASSGFQNYGYTF.

This sequence joins TRBV28 and TRBJ2-6; 7 nucleotides line up with TRBD2. V shed 6 bases, J shed 1 base, and the junction held 6 bases outside the gene matches. The germline V gene has CDR1 MDHEN and CDR2 SYDVKM. This CDR3 has 16 residues. CDR3 nucleotide sequence: TGTGCCAGCAGGATGAACGGGGGGTCTGGGGCCAACGTCCTGACTTTC. Amino acid sequence: CASRMNGGSGANVLTF.

This sequence joins TRBV9 and TRBJ1-1, with 8 nucleotides matching TRBD1. V dropped 3 bases and J dropped 1; count of bases not matched to a gene: 11. The CDR3 has 17 amino acids. CDR1 is SGDLS and CDR2 is YYNGEE in the germline V gene. The CDR3 DNA follows: TGTGCCAGCAGCGAGCGCGGGGACAGGAGGCCGAACACTGAAGCTTTCTTT. It specifies CASSERGDRRPNTEAFF.

The gene calls are TRBV6-1 and TRBJ1-2; TRBD1 matches at 8 bases. The CDR3 is made up of 11 amino acids. V was clipped by 10 bases and J by 5 bases; unmatched bases: 3. The germline V gene has CDR1 MNHNS and CDR2 SASEGT. The CDR3 DNA sequence: TGTGCCACCAGGACAGGGTATGGCTACACCTTC. It is translated as CATRTGYGYTF.

The chain has TRBV10-2 and TRBJ2-5, with D perhaps assigned TRBD1 or TRBD2 (5 bases each). Germline loops: CDR1 WSHSY, CDR2 SAAADI. The CDR3 has 14 residues. Trimming stripped 6 bases from V and 4 bases from J, with 15 bases between. CDR3 DNA: TGCGCCAGCAGAGCGCAGGGTGGGGGAGAGACCCAGTACTTC. It codes for CASRAQGGGETQYF.

This clone was seen only once. CDR3 loop: CASSKGLYGYTF. Here the CDR3 DNA reads TGTGCCAGCAGCAAAGGGCTCTATGGCTACACCTTC. The chain has TRBV21-1 and TRBJ1-2; the table's D gene call, TRBD1, was not cross checked with the DNA. TRBV21-1 is recorded as a pseudogene. The CDR3 contains 12 residues.

The CDR3 here is CASNTGAGANVLTF. DNA for the CDR3: TGTGCCAGCAATACCGGAGCTGGGGCCAACGTCCTGACTTTC. This sequence joins TRBV28 and TRBJ2-6; D is undetermined. V lost 7 bases and J 2 bases, leaving 9 bases between the germline ends. Germline CDR1 and CDR2: MDHEN and SYDVKM. The CDR3 loop spans 14 amino acids.

J is TRBJ1-6 and V is TRBV7-1, with D tentatively TRBD1 (5 bases). TRBV7-1 is filed as an ORF, its function uncertain. The germline V and J ends were trimmed by 4 bases and 7 bases, with 11 bases remaining between them. CDR3 length equals 14 residues. CDR3 loop: CASSLSGANSPLHF. Written as DNA, the CDR3 is TGTGCCAGCAGCTTAAGCGGGGCGAATTCACCCCTCCACTTT.

J is TRBJ1-5 and V is TRBV2, with 8 bases lining up with TRBD1. V trimming: 8 bases; J trimming: 5 bases; junction bases outside the gene matches: 11. Per the germline V gene, CDR1 is SNHLY and CDR2 is FYNNEI. CDR3 length: 15 amino acids. The DNA for the CDR3 is TGTGCCAGCCTATTGGACAGGGCGTTCGATCAGCCCCAGCATTTT. Translating it yields CASLLDRAFDQPQHF.

The chain joins TRBV5-5 to TRBJ2-5; 7 bases align to TRBD1. Germline V gene sequence: CDR1 SGHKS, CDR2 YYEKEE (reference sequence). The CDR3 spans 14 residues. V was clipped by 2 bases and J by 9 bases; unmatched bases: 10. CDR3: CASSFRQGLRAQYF. The CDR3 region has the DNA TGTGCCAGCAGCTTTCGACAGGGCCTGAGGGCCCAGTACTTC. Complete variable domain (other parts from reference TRBV5-5 and TRBJ2-5): DAGVTQSPTHLIKTRGQQVTLRCSPISGHKSVSWYQQVLGQGPQFIFQYYEKEERGRGNFPDRFSARQFPNYSSELNVNALLLGDSALYLCASSFRQGLRAQYFGPGTRLLVL.

This chain links TRBV5-1 with TRBJ1-2, with TRBD1 matching over 7 bases. With 0 bases clipped from V and 1 base from J, the junction kept 3 bases outside the gene matches. The CDR3 contains 15 residues. Germline CDR1 SGHRS, CDR2 YFSETQ. In DNA, the CDR3 is TGCGCCAGCAGCTTGGGAGGGGGCTTTAACTATGGCTACACCTTC. It yields the protein CASSLGGGFNYGYTF.

The chain couples TRBV5-6 to TRBJ2-3; D might be TRBD2 (5 bases). Germline values: CDR1 SGHDT, CDR2 YYEEEE. V was cut by 0 bases and J by 6 bases, with 11 bases left in between. CDR3 length equals 14 residues. The CDR3 spells CASSLAGDWDTQYF. The DNA for the CDR3 is TGTGCCAGCAGCTTGGCCGGGGATTGGGATACGCAGTATTTT.

CDR3: CASSPSGRNQETQYF. Here the CDR3 DNA reads TGTGCCAGCAGCCCCAGCGGGAGGAATCAAGAGACCCAGTACTTC. The rearrangement links TRBV5-4 to TRBJ2-5; 9 bases map to TRBD2. The V gene's germline CDR1 is SGHNT and CDR2 YYREEE (reference sequence). The trim removed 4 bases at V and 2 bases at J, leaving 6 bases unmatched. The CDR3 is made up of 15 amino acids.

The DNA of the CDR3 is TGTGCCAGCAGCCCTCGGAGAACGGGGTCCTACGAGCAGTACTTC. This translates into CASSPRRTGSYEQYF. The chain combines TRBV7-6 with TRBJ2-7; tentatively, D is TRBD2 (5 bases). Germline-derived CDR1 and CDR2 are SGHVS and FNYEAQ. Trimming cost V 5 bases and J 1 base, with 15 bases left between them. There are 15 residues in the CDR3.

The CDR3 region has the DNA TGTGCCAGCAGCCAAGTCCTGCTAGCGGGGTACAATGAGCAGTTCTTC. As protein: CASSQVLLAGYNEQFF. The chain joins TRBV4-2 to TRBJ2-1; 9 nucleotides align to TRBD2. The V and J ends lost 1 base and 4 bases, in that order; junction bases with no gene match: 5. CDR3 length: 16 amino acids. Per germline, CDR1 LGHNA and CDR2 YNFKEQ.